These T cell receptor beta chains were read from a single sample in a study of shared clonotypes between healthy human individuals. The data were produced by immunoSEQ multiplex PCR, yet TCRdb's version contains in-frame clones alone and is incomplete. Of over a million clones listed, 75% to 80% were seen once; the top ten hold roughly 0.55%. Specimen: memory CD4+ T cells from PBMCs. These receptors all stem from a man younger than 35 in good health. Some clones in this sample may be carry-over from other donors' samples. The CDR3 runs from the conserved cysteine through the conserved F or W. Each record gives: clone size, D gene, V gene, J gene, CDR3 DNA, CDR3 protein. The D gene is left open where the match is weak. Size values are once, few and many counts, or a class for expanded clones, and some rows have none.

-	TRBD2	TRBV11-3	TRBJ2-7	TGTGCCAGCAGCCTGGGGAGGGGAGCGGACGAGCAGTACTTC	CASSLGRGADEQYF
-	-	TRBV11-2	TRBJ1-3	TGTGCCAGCAGCTTAGATCGGGGAAGTGGAAACACCATATATTTT	CASSLDRGSGNTIYF
-	TRBD1	TRBV5-5	TRBJ2-7	TGTGCCAGCAGCTTCGGACAGGATTCCTACGAGCAGTACTTC	CASSFGQDSYEQYF
-	TRBD1	TRBV5-1	TRBJ2-2	TGCGCCAGCAGCTTGGCTCCTTTGGGGACAGGGAACACCGGGGAGCTGTTTTTT	CASSLAPLGTGNTGELFF
-	TRBD2	TRBV2	TRBJ2-1	TGTGCCAGCAGTGGCTCTAGCGGGAGGAGCTCCTACAATGAGCAGTTCTTC	CASSGSSGRSSYNEQFF
-	-	TRBV11-3	TRBJ1-1	TGTGCCAGCAGCTTGGATACAGGAACTGAAGCTTTCTTT	CASSLDTGTEAFF
-	-	TRBV30	TRBJ2-5	TGTGCCTGGACGGGGCTGGGCGAAGAGACCCAGTACTTC	CAWTGLGEETQYF
-	TRBD2	TRBV29-1	TRBJ2-5	TGCAGCGTTGAAGACCCGGGACTAGGACTGGAGACCCAGTACTTC	CSVEDPGLGLETQYF
-	-	TRBV5-4	TRBJ1-5	TGTGCCAGCAGCTCGGACCTCTCGAGTCAGCCCCAGCATTTT	CASSSDLSSQPQHF
-	TRBD1	TRBV15	TRBJ2-1	TGTGCCACCAGCCTAGGGGGACAGGCAGGGTCAAATGAGCAGTTCTTC	CATSLGGQAGSNEQFF
-	TRBD2	TRBV28	TRBJ2-1	TGTGCCACCCGACCCAGAGCGGGAGGTTTGTCCTACAATGAGCAGTTCTTC	CATRPRAGGLSYNEQFF
-	-	TRBV7-2	TRBJ2-1	TGTGCCAGCAGCTTACAAACAGGGAGTTCTAATGAGCAGTTCTTC	CASSLQTGSSNEQFF
-	-	TRBV4-3	TRBJ2-2	TGCGCCAGCAGCCAAACCCCCAGCGGTTATCCCGGGGAGCTGTTTTTT	CASSQTPSGYPGELFF
-	-	TRBV7-2	TRBJ2-5	TGTGCCAGCAGCCCCAGGCTACAAGAGACCCAGTACTTC	CASSPRLQETQYF
few	-	TRBV28	TRBJ1-5	TGTGCCAGCAGCCGACCGGACAGTTTCGATCAGCCCCAGCATTTT	CASSRPDSFDQPQHF
once	TRBD1	TRBV28	TRBJ1-1	TGTGCCAGCAGTTTACTAACAGGGGGGACTAACACTGAAGCTTTCTTT	CASSLLTGGTNTEAFF
-	TRBD2	TRBV10-3	TRBJ2-1	TGTGCCATTCTAGCGGGGGTGGGGAATGAGCAGTTCTTC	CAILAGVGNEQFF
-	TRBD2	TRBV28	TRBJ2-1	TGTGCCAGCAGTCCTAGCGGGCGGGTACAGTTCTTC	CASSPSGRVQFF